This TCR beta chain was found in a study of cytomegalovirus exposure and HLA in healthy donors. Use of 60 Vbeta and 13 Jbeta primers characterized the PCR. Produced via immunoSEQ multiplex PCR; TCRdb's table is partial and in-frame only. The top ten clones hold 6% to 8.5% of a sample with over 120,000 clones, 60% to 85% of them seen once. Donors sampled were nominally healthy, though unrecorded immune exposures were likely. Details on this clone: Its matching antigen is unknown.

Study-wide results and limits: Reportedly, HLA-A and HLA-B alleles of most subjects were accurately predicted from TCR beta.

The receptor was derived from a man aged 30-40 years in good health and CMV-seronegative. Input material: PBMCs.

CDR3 nucleotide sequence: TGTGCCAGCTCACGAGGATCAGATACGCAGTATTTT. Its protein product is CASSRGSDTQYF. The chain has TRBV18 and TRBJ2-3, with D uncertain. The germline gives CDR1 KGHSH, CDR2 LQKENI. The CDR3 totals 12 residues. Trimming left V 4 bases short and J 4 bases short, with 6 bases between.